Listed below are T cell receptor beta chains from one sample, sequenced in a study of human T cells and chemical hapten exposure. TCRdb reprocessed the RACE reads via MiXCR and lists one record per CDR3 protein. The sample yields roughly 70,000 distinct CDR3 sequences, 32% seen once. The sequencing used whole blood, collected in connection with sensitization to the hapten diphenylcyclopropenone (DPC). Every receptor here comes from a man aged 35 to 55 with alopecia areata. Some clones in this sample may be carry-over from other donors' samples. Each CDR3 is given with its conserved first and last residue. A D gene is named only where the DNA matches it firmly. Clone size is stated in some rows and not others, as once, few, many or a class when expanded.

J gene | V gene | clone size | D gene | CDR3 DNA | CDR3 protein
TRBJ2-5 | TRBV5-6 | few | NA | TGTGCCAGCAGCTTGGAATTCGCAAGTCAAGAGACCCAGTACTTC | CASSLEFASQETQYF
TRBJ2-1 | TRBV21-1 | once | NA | TGTGCCAGCAGCGCCTTTGGAGCTTGCTACAATGAGCAGTTCTTC | CASSAFGACYNEQFF
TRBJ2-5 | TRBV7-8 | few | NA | TGTGCCAGCAGCTTAAGTACTGAGACCCAGTACTTC | CASSLSTETQYF
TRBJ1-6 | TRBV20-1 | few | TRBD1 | TGCAGTGCTAGAGATCTTGAGACAGGGGGATCAATAAATTCACCCCTCCACTTT | CSARDLETGGSINSPLHF
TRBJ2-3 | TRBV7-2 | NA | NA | TGTGCCAGCAGCTTGGACTCTTCAGATACGCAGTATTTT | CASSLDSSDTQYF
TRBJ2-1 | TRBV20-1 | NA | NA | TGCAGTGCTAGCTTTAGCTCCTACAATGAGCAGTTCTTC | CSASFSSYNEQFF
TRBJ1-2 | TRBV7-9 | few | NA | TGTGCCAGCAGCTTCTATTCTGCCCTATATGGCTACACCTTC | CASSFYSALYGYTF
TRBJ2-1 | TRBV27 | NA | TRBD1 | TGTGCCAGCAGTGTCTACCAGGGGGATGAGCAGTTCTTC | CASSVYQGDEQFF
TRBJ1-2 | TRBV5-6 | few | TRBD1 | TGTGCCAGCAGCCCCCCCCCGACTCAGGGGGTCTATGGCTACACCTTC | CASSPPPTQGVYGYTF
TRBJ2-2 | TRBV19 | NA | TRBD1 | TGTGCCAGTAGGGTGGTCAGGGGGCGCACCGGGGAGCTGTTTTTT | CASRVVRGRTGELFF
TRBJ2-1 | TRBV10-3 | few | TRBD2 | TGTGCCTCCCGACTAGCGGGTCTCTACAATGAGCAGTTCTTC | CASRLAGLYNEQFF
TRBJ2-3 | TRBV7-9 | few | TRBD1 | TGTGCCAGCAGCACATTGACAGGGGACACAGATACGCAGTATTTT | CASSTLTGDTDTQYF
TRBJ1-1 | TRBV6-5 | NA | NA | TGTGCCAGCAGTTGGGTGGGGGACACTGAAGCTTTCTTT | CASSWVGDTEAFF
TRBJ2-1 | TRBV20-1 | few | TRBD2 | TGCAGTGCAGACGGGACTAACTACAATGAGCAGTTCTTC | CSADGTNYNEQFF
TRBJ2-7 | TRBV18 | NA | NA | TGTGCCAGCTCACCAACCACAGGGCGCGAGCAGTACTTC | CASSPTTGREQYF
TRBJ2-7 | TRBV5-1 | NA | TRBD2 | TGCGCCAGCAGCTTGGGGCTCCGGGGGGGAAGCTCCTACGAGCAGTACTTC | CASSLGLRGGSSYEQYF
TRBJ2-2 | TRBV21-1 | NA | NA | TGTGCCAGCAGCATCTCTAAGGTGACCCCCCTTGACACCGGGGAGCTGTTTTTT | CASSISKVTPLDTGELFF
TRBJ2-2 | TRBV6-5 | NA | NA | TGTGCCAGCAGCCGCGGGGTTAACACCGGGGAGCTGTTTTTT | CASSRGVNTGELFF
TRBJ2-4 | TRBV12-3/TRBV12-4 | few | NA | TGTGCCAGCAGTTCACCGACAGTAGCCAAAAACATTCAGTACTTC | CASSSPTVAKNIQYF
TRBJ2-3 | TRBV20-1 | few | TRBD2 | TGCAGTGCTAAGGGACTAGCGGGGTTCACAGATACGCAGTATTTT | CSAKGLAGFTDTQYF
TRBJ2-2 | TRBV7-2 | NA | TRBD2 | TGTGCCAGCAGCTTAGCGGGCGGGAGTCCTACCGGGGAGCTGTTTTTT | CASSLAGGSPTGELFF
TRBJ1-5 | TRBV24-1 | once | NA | TGTGCCACCAGTGGGGAAGGGGATCAGCCCCAGCATTTT | CATSGEGDQPQHF
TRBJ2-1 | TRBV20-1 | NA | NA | TGCAGTGCTAGATTATTAGGGGGCTCCTACAATGAGCAGTTCTTC | CSARLLGGSYNEQFF
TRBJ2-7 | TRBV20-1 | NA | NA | TGCAGTGCTAGGCCAGGCTCCCCGGGAGTCCCCTACGAGCAGTACTTC | CSARPGSPGVPYEQYF
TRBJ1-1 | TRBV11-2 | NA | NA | TGTGCCAGCAGGGTCGTGGGCAACACTGAAGCTTTCTTT | CASRVVGNTEAFF